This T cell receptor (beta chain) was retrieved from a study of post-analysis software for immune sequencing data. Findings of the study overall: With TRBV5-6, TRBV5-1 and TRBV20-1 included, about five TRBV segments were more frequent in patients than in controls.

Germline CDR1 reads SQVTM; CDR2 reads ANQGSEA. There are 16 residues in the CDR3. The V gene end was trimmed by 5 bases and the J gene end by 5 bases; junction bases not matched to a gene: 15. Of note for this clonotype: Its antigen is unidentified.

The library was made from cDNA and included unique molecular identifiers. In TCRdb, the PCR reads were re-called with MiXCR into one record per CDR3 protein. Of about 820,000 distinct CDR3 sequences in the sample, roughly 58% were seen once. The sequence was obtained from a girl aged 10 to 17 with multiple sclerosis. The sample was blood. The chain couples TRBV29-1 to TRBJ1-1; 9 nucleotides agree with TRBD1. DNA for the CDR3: TGCAGCGTTAAAAGGGGGGCAGGGACAGGGTGGACTGAAGCTTTCTTT. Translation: CSVKRGAGTGWTEAFF. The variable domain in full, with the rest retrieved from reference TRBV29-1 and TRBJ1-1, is SAVISQKPSRDICQRGTSLTIQCQVDSQVTMMFWYRQQPGQSLTLIATANQGSEATYESGFVIDKFPISRPNLTFSTLTVSNMSPEDSSIYLCSVKRGAGTGWTEAFFGQGTRLTVV.